This T cell receptor (beta chain) was sequenced in a study of identical twins. With V trimmed by 0 bases and J by 2 bases, 4 bases remained unmatched. This CDR3 contains 16 residues. Germline loops: CDR1 DFQATT, CDR2 SNEGSKA (reference sequence). This clonotype came up a few times. The antigen is unknown. A template switching step contributed a universal primer site, while unique molecular identifiers were present in the cDNA. Each CDR3 protein is one row after TCRdb ran MiXCR on the 5' RACE reads. The repertoire holds 1.5 million to 2 million distinct CDR3 sequences, with 25% to 35% as singletons. Regarding the study as a whole: Abundant beta clonotypes from cord blood bore fewer insertions; memory repertoires lacked this pattern. Because invariant MAIT and iNKT cells could be present, zero-insertion analyses could be partly confounded.

The TCR comes from a newborn girl in good health. Sequencing was carried out using cord blood. The V gene is TRBV20-1, the J gene TRBJ2-1; 10 bases align to TRBD1. CDR3 sequence: CSARDPGTGAYNEQFF. CDR3 DNA: TGCAGTGCTAGAGATCCCGGGACAGGGGCCTACAATGAGCAGTTCTTC.